This TCR beta chain comes out of a study of blood T cell repertoires in COVID-19. Study summary: Whether acute or convalescent, the COVID-19 samples came from the United States, Italy and Spain. Sources were T cells, B-cell-depleted T cells, or PBMCs; the material itself was cDNA or gDNA.

Per the authors' pipeline: Estimates of nucleated cell counts were drawn from the amplification of reference gene primers. The method was immunoSEQ multiplex PCR; TCRdb's version includes in-frame clones alone and lacks a portion of them. From that table come the V and J calls and clone size; the DNA was used to work out D and trimming. Here the sample spans about 480,000 clones, nearly 90% being singletons. The CDR3 totals 10 residues. V shed 6 bases and J shed 5 bases, with 4 bases lying between them. CDR1 MDHEN and CDR2 SYDVKM come from the germline V gene. Cohort assignment relied on participant-reported clinical history.

This receptor was identified in a woman between 18 and 30 years old with acute COVID-19. This chain uses TRBV28 with TRBJ1-2; D uncertain. Material for sequencing was PBMCs or T cells enriched from blood (not recorded which). The CDR3 is CASRRYGYTF. The CDR3 DNA is TGTGCCAGCAGGCGGTATGGCTACACCTTC.